These T cell receptor beta chains were read from a single sample in a study of blood T cell repertoires in COVID-19. Assay used: immunoSEQ multiplex PCR; TCRdb lists only in-frame clones, some missing. The table lists 85,000 to 130,000 clones, about 91% of them singletons. The sequencing sample was made of peripheral blood. These receptors were obtained from a human donor in a cohort sampled during active COVID-19. The CDR3 runs from the conserved cysteine through the conserved F or W. The D gene is left open where the match is weak. Rows give clone size only sometimes, using once, few, many, or a class for an expanded clone.

J gene | V gene | clone size | D gene | CDR3 protein | CDR3 DNA
TRBJ1-2 | TRBV11-2 | . | . | CASSWGSKNLNYGYTF | TGTGCCAGCAGCTGGGGCAGCAAAAACCTTAACTATGGCTACACCTTC
TRBJ1-2 | TRBV7-9 | . | . | CASSLVGQNSYGYTF | TGTGCCAGCAGCTTAGTAGGACAGAACTCATATGGCTACACCTTC
TRBJ2-1 | TRBV6-2/TRBV6-3 | . | TRBD2 | CASSATSGGYNEQFF | TGTGCCAGCAGTGCGACTAGCGGGGGTTACAATGAGCAGTTCTTC
TRBJ1-2 | TRBV5-1 | . | . | CASSLIGDRLYGYTF | TGCGCCAGCAGCTTGATCGGGGATAGACTCTATGGCTACACCTTC
TRBJ2-2 | TRBV7-2 | . | . | CASSFSANTGELFF | TGTGCCAGCAGTTTTAGCGCAAACACCGGGGAGCTGTTTTTT
TRBJ2-1 | TRBV19 | . | . | CASSILRGNEQFF | TGTGCCAGTAGTATCCTTCGGGGCAATGAGCAGTTCTTC
TRBJ1-2 | TRBV28 | . | . | CASTQSRGIDGYTF | TGTGCCAGCACTCAAAGCCGGGGGATTGATGGCTACACCTTC
TRBJ1-1 | TRBV18 | few | . | CASLGLGGTEAFF | TGTGCCAGCTTAGGCCTCGGCGGCACTGAAGCTTTCTTT
TRBJ2-2 | TRBV4-3 | . | TRBD2 | CASSQESLAGGLVTGELFF | TGCGCCAGCAGCCAAGAGAGCCTAGCGGGGGGGCTTGTCACCGGGGAGCTGTTTTTT
TRBJ2-3 | TRBV9 | . | . | CASSEYGGSRTDTQYF | TGTGCCAGCAGCGAGTATGGCGGCTCTCGCACAGATACGCAGTATTTT
TRBJ1-1 | TRBV25-1 | . | . | CASSEWEGRAEAFF | TGTGCCAGCAGTGAATGGGAGGGGCGGGCTGAAGCTTTCTTT
TRBJ2-7 | TRBV19 | . | . | CASSMVRDLSYEQYF | TGTGCCAGTAGTATGGTGCGGGACCTCTCCTACGAGCAGTACTTC
TRBJ2-7 | TRBV29-1 | . | . | CSVQDGEAYEQYF | TGCAGCGTCCAAGATGGGGAGGCCTACGAGCAGTACTTC
TRBJ2-1 | TRBV7-9 | . | TRBD2 | CASSPGTSGGASYNEQFF | TGTGCCAGCAGCCCCGGGACTAGCGGGGGGGCCTCCTACAATGAGCAGTTCTTC
TRBJ1-4 | TRBV6-5 | . | . | CASSWSRLNEKLFF | TGTGCCAGCAGTTGGTCACGACTTAATGAAAAACTGTTTTTT
TRBJ2-3 | TRBV24-1 | once | TRBD2 | CATSDPGTTPNTQYF | TGTGCCACCAGTGACCCCGGGACTACGCCCAATACGCAGTATTTT
TRBJ1-2 | TRBV29-1 | . | . | CSVRGPDGYTF | TGCAGCGTCCGCGGGCCGGATGGCTACACCTTC
TRBJ2-7 | TRBV7-9 | . | TRBD1 | CASSPGQGRNYEQYF | TGTGCCAGCAGCCCGGGACAGGGTCGCAACTACGAGCAGTACTTC
TRBJ2-2 | TRBV3-1/TRBV3-2 | . | . | CASSQEGWRGRDTGELFF | TGTGCCAGCAGCCAAGAGGGTTGGCGGGGGCGCGACACCGGGGAGCTGTTTTTT
TRBJ1-1 | TRBV6-1 | . | . | CASSEGGAWREAFF | TGTGCCAGCAGTGAAGGCGGGGCCTGGAGAGAAGCTTTCTTT
TRBJ2-7 | TRBV5-1 | . | TRBD2 | CASSLETSGRERYF | TGCGCCAGCAGCTTGGAGACTAGCGGGAGGGAGCGGTACTTC
TRBJ1-1 | TRBV19 | . | TRBD1 | CASKSSGGAVTEAFF | TGTGCCAGTAAGTCTTCAGGGGGAGCGGTCACTGAAGCTTTCTTT